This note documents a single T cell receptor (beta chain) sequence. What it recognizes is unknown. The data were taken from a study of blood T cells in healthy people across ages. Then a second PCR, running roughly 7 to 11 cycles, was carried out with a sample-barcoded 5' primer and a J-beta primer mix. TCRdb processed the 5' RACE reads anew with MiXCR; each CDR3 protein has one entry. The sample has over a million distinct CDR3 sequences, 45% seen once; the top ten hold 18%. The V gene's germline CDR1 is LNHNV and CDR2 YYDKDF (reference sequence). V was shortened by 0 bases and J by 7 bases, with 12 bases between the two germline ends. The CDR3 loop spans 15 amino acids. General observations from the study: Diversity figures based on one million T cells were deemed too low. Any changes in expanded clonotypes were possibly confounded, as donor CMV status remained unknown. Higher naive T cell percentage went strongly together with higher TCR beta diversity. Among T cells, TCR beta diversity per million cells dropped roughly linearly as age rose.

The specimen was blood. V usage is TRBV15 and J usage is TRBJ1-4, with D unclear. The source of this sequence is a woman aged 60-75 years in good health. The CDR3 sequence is CATSRDLLWGEKLFF. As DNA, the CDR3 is TGTGCCACCAGCAGAGATCTCCTCTGGGGTGAAAAACTGTTTTTT.